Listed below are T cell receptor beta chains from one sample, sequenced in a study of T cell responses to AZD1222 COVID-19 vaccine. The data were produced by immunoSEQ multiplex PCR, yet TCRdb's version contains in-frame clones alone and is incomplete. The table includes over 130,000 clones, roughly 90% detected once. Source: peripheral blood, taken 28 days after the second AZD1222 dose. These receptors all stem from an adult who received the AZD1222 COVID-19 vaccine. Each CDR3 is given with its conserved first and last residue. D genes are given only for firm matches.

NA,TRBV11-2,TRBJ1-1,CASSLDDRVNTEAFF
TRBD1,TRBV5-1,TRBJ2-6,CASTRDRGGANVLTF
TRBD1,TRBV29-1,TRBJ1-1,CSVVAKDGQGGTEAFF
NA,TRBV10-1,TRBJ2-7,CASSEQGWEQYF
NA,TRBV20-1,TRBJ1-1,CSARDGTEAFF
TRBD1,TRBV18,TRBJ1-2,CASSVGTGGVYGYTF
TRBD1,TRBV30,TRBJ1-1,CAWKPGTANTEAFF
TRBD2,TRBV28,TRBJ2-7,CASSFSTSGGYEQYF
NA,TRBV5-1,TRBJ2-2,CASSATVPNTGELFF
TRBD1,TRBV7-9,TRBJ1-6,CASSSVDRGGNSPLHF
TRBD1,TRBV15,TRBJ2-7,CATSRETGFGEQYF
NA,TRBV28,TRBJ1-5,CASSFGQGFRQPQHF
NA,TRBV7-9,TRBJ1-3,CASSPSSGNTIYF
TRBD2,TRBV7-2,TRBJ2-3,CASSLSSGGDTQYF